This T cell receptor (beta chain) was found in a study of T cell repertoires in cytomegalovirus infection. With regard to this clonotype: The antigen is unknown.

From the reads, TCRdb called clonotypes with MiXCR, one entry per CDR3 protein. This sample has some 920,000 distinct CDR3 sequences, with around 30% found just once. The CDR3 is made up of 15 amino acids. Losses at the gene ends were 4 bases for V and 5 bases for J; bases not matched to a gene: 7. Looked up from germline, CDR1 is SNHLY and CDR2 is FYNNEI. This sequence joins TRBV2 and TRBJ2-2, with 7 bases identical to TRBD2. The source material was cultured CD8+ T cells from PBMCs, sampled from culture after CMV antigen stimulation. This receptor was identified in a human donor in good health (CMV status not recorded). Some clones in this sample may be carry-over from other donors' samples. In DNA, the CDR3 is TGTGCCAGCAGTGGAGCGGGGTTGGGGACCGGGGAGCTGTTTTTT. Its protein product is CASSGAGLGTGELFF.